This T cell receptor beta chain was observed in a study of cytomegalovirus exposure and HLA in healthy donors. In its sample, this clone was seen once. The study ran its PCR with 60 Vbeta and 13 Jbeta primers. Assay: immunoSEQ multiplex PCR; the TCRdb copy retains only in-frame clones and omits some. This sample has some 160,000 clones, with approximately 80% found just once. CDR1 MNHEY and CDR2 SVGAGI come from the germline V gene. The CDR3 has 12 residues. Trimming removed 4 bases at V and 11 bases at J, with 14 bases between. This sequence was found in a woman in her fifties or sixties in good health and CMV-seronegative. The gene calls are TRBV6-5 and TRBJ2-5; D may be TRBD2 (6 bases). Source material: PBMCs. CDR3 sequence reads: CASSSSSREQYF. DNA for the CDR3: TGTGCCAGCAGTTCCTCTAGCCGGGAGCAGTACTTC.